This passage covers 28 T cell receptor beta chains from one sample sequenced in a study of T cells in Graves' hyperthyroidism and ophthalmopathy (dated 2019 in TCRdb). The library was built by means of multiplex PCR. Sequencing relied on an Illumina HiSeq 2000. The TCR beta CDR3 regions were amplified from the RNA transcripts. For the first round of RT-PCR on the TCR CDR3, the HTBI primer set was used together with the Qiagen OneStep RT-PCR kit. TCRdb reran the public reads through fastp at Q25 and MiXCR, keeping productive beta chains. Each entry is one CDR3 protein sequence, shown with its most common DNA and genes. For this sample there are over 500,000 distinct CDR3 sequences; approximately 17% appear just once. The biggest ten clones account for approximately 15% of the sample. Sequencing was carried out using blood. These receptors were taken from a woman aged 18-29 years with Graves' ophthalmopathy.

A few counts support this clonotype. This rearrangement joins TRBV5-1 to TRBJ1-4; tentative D call: TRBD1 (6 bases). CDR1 is SGHRS and CDR2 is YFSETQ in the germline V gene. The CDR3 has 13 amino acids. V lost 6 bases to trimming and J lost 6 bases, with 12 bases between them. DNA of the CDR3: TGCGCCAGCAAGGACAGCGGGGATGAAAAACTGTTTTTT. Amino acids: CASKDSGDEKLFF. Combining the CDR3 with reference TRBV5-1 and TRBJ1-4 gives the whole variable domain KAGVTQTPRYLIKTRGQQVTLSCSPISGHRSVSWYQQTPGQGLQFLFEYFSETQRNKGNFPGRFSGRQFSNSRSEMNVSTLELGDSALYLCASKDSGDEKLFFGSGTQLSVL.

This clonotype was seen ten or more times. V and J are TRBV20-1 and TRBJ1-1, with a tentative D call TRBD1 (5 bases). This CDR3 is 14 amino acids long. V lost 5 bases and J 5 bases, leaving 18 bases between the germline ends. Germline CDR1 and CDR2: DFQATT and SNEGSKA (reference sequence). This CDR3 reads CSAQWGGYGTEAFF. The CDR3 DNA sequence: TGCAGTGCTCAGTGGGGGGGGTATGGGACTGAAGCTTTCTTT.

This clonotype was detected many times. J is TRBJ1-1 and V is TRBV5-1; possibly TRBD1 for D (6 bases). Trimming took 6 bases from V and 1 from J, leaving 16 bases between them. The germline V gene has CDR1 SGHRS and CDR2 YFSETQ. The CDR3 is made up of 15 amino acids. Here the CDR3 reads CASNSKTGQNTEAFF. The CDR3 bases are TGCGCCAGCAATTCAAAGACAGGACAGAACACTGAAGCTTTCTTT. Supplemented by reference TRBV5-1 and TRBJ1-1, the full variable domain reads KAGVTQTPRYLIKTRGQQVTLSCSPISGHRSVSWYQQTPGQGLQFLFEYFSETQRNKGNFPGRFSGRQFSNSRSEMNVSTLELGDSALYLCASNSKTGQNTEAFFGQGTRLTVV.

The table lists this clonotype with a few counts. This sequence joins TRBV28 and TRBJ2-1; D not resolved. In germline, CDR1 is MDHEN, CDR2 SYDVKM. The CDR3 consists of 11 residues. Trimming left V 6 bases short and J 8 bases short, with 8 bases between. In DNA form, the CDR3 reads TGTGCCAGCAGCCCTTGGGATGAGCAGTTCTTC. It specifies CASSPWDEQFF.

This clonotype was detected only a few times. The chain employs TRBV5-5 and TRBJ2-6; the D gene is possibly TRBD1 (6 bases). This CDR3 spans 18 amino acids. The V gene lost 0 bases and the J gene lost 2 bases, with 15 bases spanning the gap. In germline, CDR1 is SGHKS, CDR2 YYEKEE (reference sequence). CDR3 nucleotide sequence: TGTGCCAGCAGCTTGGCCGTGGGCAGGGGTGCTGGGGCCAACGTCCTGACTTTC. Amino acids: CASSLAVGRGAGANVLTF. The whole variable domain, remainder taken from reference TRBV5-5 and TRBJ2-6, is DAGVTQSPTHLIKTRGQQVTLRCSPISGHKSVSWYQQVLGQGPQFIFQYYEKEERGRGNFPDRFSARQFPNYSSELNVNALLLGDSALYLCASSLAVGRGAGANVLTFGAGSRLTVL.

This clonotype has ten or more counts. Here the CDR3 DNA reads TGTGCCAGCAGTTCCGGATGGGGTCAGCCCCAGCATTTT. It is translated as CASSSGWGQPQHF. The chain has TRBV28 and TRBJ1-5, with unresolved D. With 4 bases removed from V and 6 bases from J, the gap between germline ends came to 10 bases. The CDR3 consists of 13 residues. Germline V gene lookup returns CDR1 MDHEN and CDR2 SYDVKM.

Comment on this clonotype: This sequence may be a read error, since a much larger clone differs from it by one base. The chain uses TRBV13 and TRBJ2-2; D might be TRBD2 (7 bases). The CDR3 extends over 14 amino acids. Germline loops: CDR1 PRHDT, CDR2 FYEKMQ (reference sequence). V lost 5 bases, J lost 3 bases, and 10 bases lay in between. The CDR3 DNA sequence: TGTGCCAGCAGCGGCGGGGGCGACACCGGGGAGCTGTTTTTT. Its protein is CASSGGGDTGELFF. Full variable domain (missing parts from reference TRBV13 and TRBJ2-2): AAGVIQSPRHLIKEKRETATLKCYPIPRHDTVYWYQQGPGQDPQFLISFYEKMQSDKGSIPDRFSAQQFSDYHSELNMSSLELGDSALYFCASSGGGDTGELFFGEGSRLTVL.

At least ten counts were recorded for this clonotype. The genes are TRBV7-9 and TRBJ1-1; D gene ambiguous. From germline, CDR1 is SEHNR and CDR2 FQNEAQ (reference sequence). The CDR3 is made up of 13 amino acids. V was trimmed by 3 bases and J by 0 bases, leaving 5 bases between them. The CDR3 spells CASSFVMNTEAFF. The CDR3 DNA reads TGTGCCAGCAGCTTCGTAATGAACACTGAAGCTTTCTTT.

In this sample, this clonotype turned up a few times. This chain's CDR3 is CASSLILSPLHF. The CDR3 DNA reads TGTGCCAGCAGCTTGATATTGTCACCCCTCCACTTT. This sequence joins TRBV5-6 and TRBJ1-6; unclear D gene. The V and J ends lost 1 base and 10 bases respectively, with 6 bases between them. Germline V lookup: CDR1 SGHDT, CDR2 YYEEEE. This CDR3 is built from 12 residues.

This clonotype was counted a few times. The J gene is TRBJ1-5, the V gene TRBV6-2 or TRBV6-3; no firm D call. The CDR3 consists of 13 residues. Germline CDR1 and CDR2: MNHEY and SVGEGT. Trimming took 2 bases from V and 7 from J, leaving 9 bases between them. CDR3 in amino acids: CASSYGGGQPQHF. Here the CDR3 DNA reads TGTGCCAGCAGTTACGGCGGAGGCCAGCCCCAGCATTTT.

This clonotype was recorded at least ten times. The V gene is TRBV2, the J gene TRBJ2-5; D is possibly TRBD1 or TRBD2 (5 bases each). Trimming removed 4 bases from V and 5 bases from J, with 14 bases in between. CDR1 and CDR2 (germline): SNHLY, FYNNEI. The CDR3 sequence is 14 residues long. CDR3 region: CASSGGPPDETQYF. The DNA for the CDR3 is TGTGCCAGCAGTGGGGGACCCCCCGACGAGACCCAGTACTTC. Combining the CDR3 with reference TRBV2 and TRBJ2-5 gives the whole variable domain EPEVTQTPSHQVTQMGQEVILRCVPISNHLYFYWYRQILGQKVEFLVSFYNNEISEKSEIFDDQFSVERPDGSNFTLKIRSTKLEDSAMYFCASSGGPPDETQYFGPGTRLLVL.

This chain connects TRBV6-5 to TRBJ2-2, with D uncertain. Germline V gives CDR1 MNHEY, CDR2 SVGAGI. The CDR3 loop spans 13 amino acids. V gave up 4 bases and J gave up 5 bases, with 8 bases separating them. The chain's CDR3 is CASSFHETGELFF. DNA for the CDR3: TGTGCCAGCAGTTTCCACGAGACCGGGGAGCTGTTTTTT.

This clonotype was counted at least ten times. The chain joins TRBV7-6 to TRBJ1-1; D might be TRBD1 (6 bases). CDR1 is SGHVS and CDR2 is FNYEAQ in the germline V gene. This CDR3 has 13 residues. Trimming removed 7 bases from V and 3 bases from J, with 12 bases in between. The CDR3 DNA reads as TGTGCCAGCAATAACAGGGATGACACTGAAGCTTTCTTT. It codes for CASNNRDDTEAFF.

The chain is built from TRBV15 and TRBJ2-7, with D unclear. CDR3 length: 13 amino acids. V lost 5 bases and J lost 7, with 15 bases in between. Germline V CDR1 and CDR2: LNHNV, YYDKDF (reference sequence). CDR3 sequence reads: CATSLLLDQEQYF. The CDR3 coding sequence is TGTGCCACCAGCCTGCTCTTGGACCAGGAGCAGTACTTC.

The chain couples TRBV19 to TRBJ1-2; D is possibly TRBD1 (6 bases). The V gene's germline CDR1 is LNHDA and CDR2 SQIVND (reference sequence). V was shortened by 9 bases and J by 7 bases, with 15 bases between the two germline ends. CDR3 length: 12 amino acids. The CDR3 nucleotides read TGTGCCAGCGATAAAGGGGGGTCTGGCTACACCTTC. It specifies CASDKGGSGYTF. Drawing the rest from reference TRBV19 and TRBJ1-2, the complete variable domain is DGGITQSPKYLFRKEGQNVTLSCEQNLNHDAMYWYRQDPGQGLRLIYYSQIVNDFQKGDIAEGYSVSREKKESFPLTVTSAQKNPTAFYLCASDKGGSGYTFGSGTRLTVV.

This clonotype came up a few times. Germline and junction disagree at one end, which may indicate a read error. The CDR3 nucleotides are TGTGCCGGCAGTTTGAGGTTTTCCGGGTTCGACGGCTACACCTTC. It encodes CAGSLRFSGFDGYTF. This sequence joins TRBV28 and TRBJ1-2; D unresolved. Germline V gene sequence: CDR1 MDHEN, CDR2 SYDVKM. The CDR3 length is 15 residues.

Many counts were recorded for this clonotype. The rearrangement links TRBV12-3 or TRBV12-4 to TRBJ1-5; no clear D gene. V was shortened by 7 bases and J by 0 bases, with 13 bases between the two germline ends. The CDR3 is 15 amino acids. CDR3 bases: TGTGCCAGCACCCTGGGGTCAGTTAGCAATCAGCCCCAGCATTTT. Translation gives CASTLGSVSNQPQHF.

Only a few counts were recorded for this clonotype. This sequence joins TRBV10-1 and TRBJ1-4, with unresolved D. The CDR3 totals 16 residues. Germline CDR1 is WNHNN and CDR2 is SYGVQD (reference sequence). Trimming took off 8 bases at V and 8 bases at J, with 24 bases between the two ends. The CDR3 spells CASYPESREVSEKLFF. The CDR3 coding sequence is TGCGCCAGCTACCCGGAGTCACGGGAGGTTAGCGAAAAACTGTTTTTT.

This clonotype was seen at least ten times. This chain uses TRBV11-2 with TRBJ2-1; 7 bases map to TRBD2. The V and J ends lost 6 bases and 7 bases, in that order; junction bases with no gene match: 15. The CDR3 length is 16 residues. CDR1 SGHAT and CDR2 FQNNGV come from the germline V gene. The CDR3 spells CASRSTSREPGNEQFF. Here the CDR3 DNA reads TGTGCCAGCAGATCCACATCGCGGGAGCCGGGGAATGAGCAGTTCTTC. Combining the CDR3 with reference TRBV11-2 and TRBJ2-1 gives the whole variable domain EAGVAQSPRYKIIEKRQSVAFWCNPISGHATLYWYQQILGQGPKLLIQFQNNGVVDDSQLPKDRFSAERLKGVDSTLKIQPAKLEDSAVYLCASRSTSREPGNEQFFGPGTRLTVL.

In this sample, this clonotype turned up a few times. This chain connects TRBV6-1 to TRBJ1-2; a possible D gene is TRBD1 (5 bases). The CDR3 loop spans 14 amino acids. CDR1 is MNHNS and CDR2 is SASEGT in the germline V gene. Trimming removed 6 bases from V and 7 bases from J, with 18 bases in between. As DNA, the CDR3 is TGTGCCAGCAGAACAAGGGACCTTATAACTGGCTACACCTTC. It translates to CASRTRDLITGYTF.

The CDR3: CSALPLSGANVLTF. The CDR3 DNA reads as TGCAGTGCCCTCCCCCTCTCTGGGGCCAACGTCCTGACTTTC. The J gene is TRBJ2-6, the V gene TRBV20-1; D not resolved. Per germline, CDR1 DFQATT and CDR2 SNEGSKA (reference sequence). This CDR3 region has 14 residues. V shed 6 bases and J shed 0 bases, with 9 bases lying between them.

The chain joins TRBV5-1 to TRBJ1-4; TRBD1 matches 9 bases. The germline gives CDR1 SGHRS, CDR2 YFSETQ. V lost 4 bases to trimming and J lost 8 bases; unmatched junction nucleotides: 9. The CDR3 length is 15 residues. DNA of the CDR3: TGCGCCAGCAGCCAGGGGGGACAGGGAAAGGAAAAACTGTTTTTT. It encodes CASSQGGQGKEKLFF.

The chain couples TRBV3-1 to TRBJ1-6; weak D call: TRBD1 (6 bases). The CDR3 is 16 amino acids. From germline, CDR1 is LGHDT and CDR2 YNNKEL (reference sequence). V lost 1 base and J lost 6, with 13 bases in between. This CDR3 reads CASSQGAGVSNSPLHF. As DNA, the CDR3 is TGTGCCAGCAGCCAAGGGGCAGGGGTCTCTAATTCACCCCTCCACTTT.

The sample holds a few counts of this clonotype. V is TRBV30 and J is TRBJ1-3; D is unclear. From germline, CDR1 is GTSNPN and CDR2 SVGIG (reference sequence). The V and J ends lost 3 bases and 2 bases respectively, with 8 bases between them. CDR3 length: 13 residues. CDR3 nucleotide sequence: TGTGCCTGGAGAGTACCCCCTGGAAACACCATATATTTT. It specifies CAWRVPPGNTIYF.

The rearrangement uses TRBV20-1 and TRBJ2-2; weak D call: TRBD1 (5 bases). The CDR3 sequence is 15 residues long. CDR1 is DFQATT, CDR2 SNEGSKA, per germline (reference sequence). The germline V and J ends were trimmed by 3 bases and 4 bases, with 15 bases remaining between them. In DNA, the CDR3 is TGCAGTGCTAGCCCCACCAGGGTGGGCACCGGGGAGCTGTTTTTT. Amino acid sequence: CSASPTRVGTGELFF.

The chain uses TRBV20-1 and TRBJ1-6; 10 positions agree with TRBD1. This CDR3 is built from 15 residues. CDR1 DFQATT and CDR2 SNEGSKA come from the germline V gene (reference sequence). The ends lost 6 bases at V and 10 bases at J; junction bases unmatched: 12. The CDR3 region is CSARASGTGASPLHF. The CDR3 DNA reads as TGCAGTGCGCGCGCGTCCGGGACAGGGGCCTCACCCCTCCACTTT.

On this clonotype: A read error may produce the germline difference seen at one junction end. The V gene is TRBV19, the J gene TRBJ1-1; D not certain. This CDR3 region has 11 residues. Germline CDR1 LNHDA, CDR2 SQIVND (reference sequence). The CDR3 loop is CASSSRAEASF. CDR3 coding DNA: TGTGCCAGTAGTTCTAGGGCCGAAGCTTCCTTT.

There are many counts of this clonotype. The CDR3 DNA is TGCGCCAGCAGCTTGGGCGAGGGGGGCACTGAAGCTTTCTTT. It codes for CASSLGEGGTEAFF. V usage is TRBV5-1 and J usage is TRBJ1-1, with D tentatively TRBD1 (6 bases). Germline lookup yields CDR1 SGHRS and CDR2 YFSETQ. V gave up 0 bases and J gave up 4 bases, with 10 bases separating them. CDR3 length: 14 residues.